The 23 T cell receptor beta chains below were found in one sample sequenced in a study of OX40 agonist ivuxolimab in advanced cancers. Generated by immunoSEQ multiplex PCR, the TCRdb table keeps only in-frame clones and is missing some. Here the sample spans 70,000 to 100,000 clones, just under 90% being singletons. Sample: CD4+ or CD8+ T cells sorted from blood, taken in a trial of the OX40 agonist ivuxolimab. Receptor source: an adult with an advanced solid tumor such as melanoma, head and neck, liver or kidney cancer.

This rearrangement joins TRBV10-2 to TRBJ1-2; D remains unclear. This CDR3 has 13 residues. Germline assignment: CDR1 WSHSY and CDR2 SAAADI. V was cut by 4 bases and J by 6 bases, with 12 bases left in between. The CDR3 loop reads CASSGDRVDGYTF. CDR3 sequence (DNA): TGCGCCAGCAGTGGAGACCGCGTCGATGGCTACACCTTC.

The genes are TRBV14 and TRBJ2-1, with D unclear. Between the trimmed V and J ends, which lost 8 bases and 4 bases, there was a span of 9 bases. This CDR3 is 12 amino acids long. The germline gives CDR1 SGHDN, CDR2 FVKESK. As DNA, the CDR3 is TGTGCCAGCCCTATCTCATACAATGAGCAGTTCTTC. This translates into CASPISYNEQFF.

DNA of the CDR3: TGCGCCAGCAGCCAAGCCCCTCAAGCGGGAGGGCACGAGCAGTACTTC. It yields the protein CASSQAPQAGGHEQYF. The genes are TRBV4-1 and TRBJ2-7, with 10 bases aligning to TRBD2. The germline CDR1 and CDR2 sequences are MGHRA and YSYEKL. V gave up 1 base and J gave up 5 bases; unmatched junction bases: 8. CDR3 length: 16 residues.

Here the CDR3 reads CASSIGGLGTEAFF. CDR3 nucleotides: TGTGCCAGTAGTATTGGCGGGCTAGGTACTGAAGCTTTCTTT. The V call is TRBV19, the J call TRBJ1-1, with D hard to call. This CDR3 is built from 14 residues. The germline gives CDR1 LNHDA, CDR2 SQIVND (reference sequence). Trimming cost V 3 bases and J 5 bases, with 13 bases left between them.

The chain couples TRBV7-9 to TRBJ1-4; tentatively, D is TRBD1 (6 bases). CDR1 and CDR2 from the germline V gene are SEHNR and FQNEAQ (reference sequence). The germline V and J ends were trimmed by 5 bases and 0 bases, with 16 bases remaining between them. The CDR3 sequence is 17 residues long. CDR3 region: CASSPRDTPATNEKLFF. CDR3 nucleotides: TGTGCCAGCAGCCCCCGGGACACCCCTGCAACTAATGAAAAACTGTTTTTT.

V is TRBV29-1 and J is TRBJ2-7; D possibly corresponds to TRBD2 (6 bases). The germline V gene has CDR1 SQVTM and CDR2 ANQGSEA. The V and J ends lost 5 bases and 9 bases respectively, with 14 bases between them. This CDR3 spans 11 amino acids. The CDR3 here is CSVHTGVGQYF. DNA of the CDR3: TGCAGCGTTCATACGGGAGTCGGGCAGTACTTC.

V and J are TRBV9 and TRBJ2-3, with TRBD1 matching 9 bases. The ends lost 3 bases at V and 2 bases at J; junction bases unmatched: 13. This CDR3 has 18 residues. Germline V CDR1 and CDR2: SGDLS, YYNGEE. The CDR3 sequence is CASSEAQTGGINTDTQYF. The CDR3 DNA reads TGTGCCAGCAGCGAGGCCCAGACAGGGGGGATTAACACAGATACGCAGTATTTT.

This clone has a single count. The V and J genes are TRBV5-6 and TRBJ2-5, with 8 bases lining up with TRBD2. CDR1 is SGHDT, CDR2 YYEEEE, per germline. The V segment lost 4 bases and the J segment 6 bases; nucleotides outside the gene matches: 8. This CDR3 is built from 14 residues. As DNA, the CDR3 is TGTGCCAGCAGCCTCGGCGGGGGGCCGAAGACCCAGTACTTC. This gives the protein CASSLGGGPKTQYF. Full variable domain (missing parts from reference TRBV5-6 and TRBJ2-5): DAGVTQSPTHLIKTRGQQVTLRCSPKSGHDTVSWYQQALGQGPQFIFQYYEEEERQRGNFPDRFSGHQFPNYSSELNVNALLLGDSALYLCASSLGGGPKTQYFGPGTRLLVL.

The CDR3 DNA follows: TGTGCCAGTAGTATGTCGGGCGGCCCCTACAATGAGCAGTTCTTC. Residues: CASSMSGGPYNEQFF. The chain carries TRBV19 and TRBJ2-1; D unclear. Germline values: CDR1 LNHDA, CDR2 SQIVND (reference sequence). This CDR3 comprises 15 residues. V lost 3 bases to trimming and J lost 2 bases, with 11 bases between them.

The J gene is TRBJ1-3, the V gene TRBV7-9; D unresolved. The CDR3 totals 13 residues. V lost 0 bases and J 3 bases, leaving 3 bases between the germline ends. CDR1 is SEHNR, CDR2 FQNEAQ, per germline (reference sequence). This CDR3 is CASSLAHGNTIYF. The CDR3 nucleotides are TGTGCCAGCAGCTTAGCGCATGGAAACACCATATATTTT.

The chain is built from TRBV5-6 and TRBJ2-7; D tentatively fits TRBD1 or TRBD2 (5 bases each). V was trimmed by 4 bases and J by 2 bases, leaving 10 bases between them. The CDR3 sequence is 13 residues long. The V gene's germline CDR1 is SGHDT and CDR2 YYEEEE. The CDR3 bases are TGTGCCAGCAGCCCCGGGACGGCCTACGAGCAGTACTTC. Protein sequence: CASSPGTAYEQYF.

There are a few counts of this clone. The genes are TRBV7-9 and TRBJ2-7; D is unresolved. There are 11 residues in the CDR3. The ends were cut back, 2 bases at V and 3 bases at J, with 2 bases in the middle. Germline CDR1 and CDR2: SEHNR and FQNEAQ (reference sequence). CDR3 amino acids: CASSLHYEQYF. The CDR3 DNA sequence: TGTGCCAGCAGCTTACACTACGAGCAGTACTTC.

This sequence joins TRBV6-6 and TRBJ2-1; 7 bases fit TRBD1. CDR1 and CDR2 (germline): MNHNY, SVGAGI (reference sequence). The CDR3 has 14 residues. J gave up 7 bases and V 7 bases, and 10 bases lay outside the gene matches. CDR3 nucleotides: TGTGCCAGCACCCTCGGGACAGATATTAATGAGCAGTTCTTC. This translates into CASTLGTDINEQFF.

The gene calls are TRBV13 and TRBJ2-3; D ambiguous. The CDR3 contains 13 residues. CDR1 is PRHDT, CDR2 FYEKMQ, per germline (reference sequence). V was cut by 2 bases and J by 5 bases, with 8 bases left in between. This chain's CDR3 is CASSLIPGDTQYF. In nucleotides, the CDR3 is TGTGCCAGCAGCTTAATTCCAGGAGATACGCAGTATTTT.

The CDR3 bases are TGTGCCAGCAGTTTACGGGGCGGAGAGACCCAGTACTTC. Translating gives CASSLRGGETQYF. The chain couples TRBV27 to TRBJ2-5, with D possibly called TRBD1 or TRBD2 (5 bases each). V lost 2 bases and J lost 4, with 8 bases in between. This CDR3 has 13 residues. Germline CDR1 reads MNHEY; CDR2 reads SMNVEV (reference sequence).

The V call is TRBV10-1, the J call TRBJ1-1, with D uncertain. The CDR3 has 14 residues. Per the germline V gene, CDR1 is WNHNN and CDR2 is SYGVQD (reference sequence). The V end lost 3 bases, the J end lost 4 bases, and 12 bases lay between the germline ends. CDR3 protein: CASSDTRGTTEAFF. The CDR3 DNA follows: TGCGCCAGCAGTGATACGAGAGGTACCACTGAAGCTTTCTTT.

This clone came up a few times. This chain links TRBV13 with TRBJ1-1; D might be TRBD1 (5 bases). Trimming shortened V by 1 base and J by 1 base, and 7 bases separated the two germline ends. Germline V gene data show CDR1 as PRHDT and CDR2 as FYEKMQ (reference sequence). The CDR3 covers 14 residues. As DNA, the CDR3 is TGTGCCAGCAGCTTAGAAGGGGCGAACACTGAAGCTTTCTTT. Amino acid sequence: CASSLEGANTEAFF.

The chain is built from TRBV7-2 and TRBJ2-3; 7 bases fit TRBD1. The CDR3 runs to 17 residues. V was clipped by 1 base and J by 1 base; unmatched bases: 8. CDR1 SGHTA and CDR2 FQGNSA come from the germline V gene. The CDR3 loop reads CASSLDRQGRGTDTQYF. CDR3 DNA: TGTGCCAGCAGCTTAGACCGACAGGGAAGGGGCACAGATACGCAGTATTTT.

The sample holds one count of this clone. The CDR3 sequence is CSALDYPTQYF. In DNA, the CDR3 is TGCAGTGCTTTGGACTACCCGACGCAGTATTTT. The chain has TRBV20-1 and TRBJ2-3, with D possibly matching TRBD2 (6 bases). Trimming removed 5 bases at V and 9 bases at J, with 12 bases between. This CDR3 has 11 residues. CDR1 and CDR2 (germline): DFQATT, SNEGSKA (reference sequence).

The chain links TRBV5-8 to TRBJ2-5; 9 bases line up with TRBD1. With the DNA end fitting TRBJ2-7 better, the J assignment may be wrong. CDR1 is SGHTS and CDR2 is YDEGEE in the germline V gene. The CDR3 runs 16 residues. The CDR3 loop is CASSFQQGANGYEQYF. CDR3 DNA sequence: TGTGCCAGCAGCTTCCAACAGGGGGCGAATGGCTACGAGCAGTACTTC.

The chain couples TRBV7-3 to TRBJ1-5; D gene unclear. The CDR3 totals 13 residues. The V end was cut by 5 bases, the J end by 6 bases, with 11 bases between. The germline gives CDR1 SGHTA, CDR2 FQGTGA. The CDR3 DNA reads as TGTGCCAGCAGCCCCGGCTCTGGTCAGCCCCAGCATTTT. Protein sequence: CASSPGSGQPQHF.

The rearrangement joins TRBV11-3 to TRBJ2-5; 9 bases are a match to TRBD1. The CDR3 covers 14 residues. CDR1 and CDR2 (germline): SGHNT, YENEEA. V lost 5 bases, J lost 3 bases, and 4 bases stayed unmatched. For the CDR3, the DNA is TGTGCCAGCAGCCCGAGACAGGGGGAAGAGACCCAGTACTTC. Amino acid sequence: CASSPRQGEETQYF. The full variable domain, in which reference TRBV11-3 and TRBJ2-5 provide the parts outside the CDR3, is EAGVVQSPRYKIIEKKQPVAFWCNPISGHNTLYWYLQNLGQGPELLIRYENEEAVDDSQLPKDRFSAERLKGVDSTLKIQPAELGDSAVYLCASSPRQGEETQYFGPGTRLLVL.

DNA of the CDR3: TGTGCCAGCAGCTTATCTGACAACTACGAGCAGTACTTC. This translates into CASSLSDNYEQYF. V usage is TRBV11-3 and J usage is TRBJ2-7, with D unresolved. V was trimmed by 2 bases and J by 3 bases, leaving 8 bases between them. The CDR3 runs 13 residues. Germline lookup yields CDR1 SGHNT and CDR2 YENEEA.